Presented here are 9 T cell receptor beta chains from one specimen sequenced in a study of shared clonotypes between healthy human individuals. Profiled with immunoSEQ multiplex PCR; TCRdb holds only in-frame clones, not every one. The sample holds approximately 980,000 clones, approximately 80% seen once. Sequencing was performed on memory CD4+ T cells sorted from blood. Subset: CD45RA-negative fraction. These receptors all stem from a young man in good health.

The chain combines TRBV6-6 with TRBJ1-4; no reliable D call. Trimming took 6 bases from V and 0 from J, leaving 11 bases between them. The germline V gene has CDR1 MNHNY and CDR2 SVGAGI (reference sequence). The CDR3 has 15 amino acids. The CDR3 is CASRTISATNEKLFF. The CDR3 DNA reads as TGTGCCAGCAGAACCATCTCTGCAACTAATGAAAAACTGTTTTTT.

This sequence joins TRBV28 and TRBJ1-1; D not certain. Germline V gives CDR1 MDHEN, CDR2 SYDVKM. The CDR3 consists of 13 residues. V lost 4 bases and J 1 base, leaving 7 bases between the germline ends. CDR3 sequence reads: CASSSTKNTEAFF. The CDR3 region has the DNA TGTGCCAGCAGTTCAACCAAGAACACTGAAGCTTTCTTT. Using reference TRBV28 and TRBJ1-1 for the parts outside the CDR3, the full variable domain is DVKVTQSSRYLVKRTGEKVFLECVQDMDHENMFWYRQDPGLGLRLIYFSYDVKMKEKGDIPEGYSVSREKKERFSLILESASTNQTSMYLCASSSTKNTEAFFGQGTRLTVV.

The chain joins TRBV4-1 to TRBJ2-4, with D perhaps TRBD2 (6 bases). The length of the CDR3 is 17 residues. CDR1 MGHRA and CDR2 YSYEKL come from the germline V gene. Trimming shortened V by 1 base and J by 0 bases, and 13 bases separated the two germline ends. CDR3 protein: CASSQGWGDLAKNIQYF. CDR3 nucleotides: TGCGCCAGCAGCCAAGGATGGGGGGACTTAGCCAAAAACATTCAGTACTTC.

This chain joins TRBV5-1 and TRBJ2-7; 7 positions match TRBD2. The CDR3 runs 12 residues. Germline V gives CDR1 SGHRS, CDR2 YFSETQ. Unmatched junction bases numbered 3, after V lost 4 bases and J lost 5 bases. CDR3 region: CASSIREDEQYF. The DNA for the CDR3 is TGCGCCAGCAGCATCCGGGAGGACGAGCAGTACTTC.

This clone was detected once. The identical CDR3 is also encoded by other nucleotide sequences in the sample. The chain is built from TRBV7-6 and TRBJ2-5; D is undetermined. The CDR3 length is 12 residues. V lost 3 bases and J lost 4, with 6 bases in between. Germline assignment: CDR1 SGHVS and CDR2 FNYEAQ. Written as DNA, the CDR3 is TGTGCCAGCAGCTTGGCAGGAGAGACCCAGTACTTC. This sequence encodes CASSLAGETQYF.

This clone was recorded many times. V is TRBV11-2 and J is TRBJ1-4, with D perhaps TRBD1 (5 bases). CDR1 and CDR2 from the germline V gene are SGHAT and FQNNGV. V dropped 3 bases and J dropped 0 bases, with 11 bases sitting between them. This CDR3 contains 16 residues. The CDR3 DNA sequence: TGTGCCAGCAGCTTCGGGGCACCTGCAACTAATGAAAAACTGTTTTTT. Protein sequence: CASSFGAPATNEKLFF.

This chain connects TRBV20-1 to TRBJ2-7, with 8 bases fitting TRBD1. Germline loops: CDR1 DFQATT, CDR2 SNEGSKA (reference sequence). CDR3 length: 11 residues. J lost 3 bases, V lost 6 bases, and 1 base had no gene match. The chain's CDR3 is CSATGGYEQYF. CDR3 sequence (DNA): TGCAGTGCCACAGGGGGCTACGAGCAGTACTTC.

J is TRBJ1-5 and V is TRBV6-1; 7 bases fit TRBD1. The CDR3 contains 13 residues. Germline CDR1 MNHNS, CDR2 SASEGT. J was trimmed by 5 bases and V by 8 bases; bases with no gene match: 6. CDR3 region: CASVGTGDQPQHF. CDR3 bases: TGTGCCAGCGTGGGAACAGGGGATCAGCCCCAGCATTTT.

This CDR3 is CASSLGAGGGYTF. CDR3 in DNA: TGTGCCAGCAGCTTAGGGGCAGGGGGAGGCTACACCTTC. V usage is TRBV11-2 and J usage is TRBJ1-2; 7 bases are shared with TRBD1. Germline V gene lookup returns CDR1 SGHAT and CDR2 FQNNGV. J gave up 8 bases and V 1 base, and 4 bases lay outside the gene matches. The CDR3 has 13 residues.